This T cell receptor beta chain was recovered during a study of beta chain features in type 1 diabetes (dated by TCRdb to the late 2010s). Regarding the research as a whole: Mean age, gender distribution, total cell number and subset yield were not different between patients and healthy donors. A total of approximately 100 million sorted cells were examined across all samples, and the number of cells per subset was strongly correlated with RNA yield. The study compared the TCRB repertoires of sorted circulating CD4+ T cell subsets in recently diagnosed type 1 diabetes patients with those in matched healthy donors. Regulatory and stem cell-like memory subsets were isolated from only 8 patients and about 8 healthy donors, whereas naive and central memory subsets came from all 28 donors. What the study reported, not specific to this receptor: Shorter templates might be favored by PCR, yet because patient and control samples were amplified and corrected together, any such skew would affect both groups equally. At VDJ recombination sites, patients with type 1 diabetes made fewer insertions and deleted more nucleotides, a pattern implying thymic rearrangement abnormalities. A moderate but significant shortening of TCRB CDR3 length was observed in type 1 diabetes patients in all four CD4+ subsets. Because cDNA was sequenced instead of genomic DNA, highly expressing activated cells could be over-represented, though the groups showed no difference in activation or CD3 levels. Naive, central memory and regulatory TCRB repertoires appeared to be more alike among patients than among healthy donors. Only small numbers of individuals were included in the HLA sub-analyses, which left unresolved whether HLA type had any influence on TCRB rearrangement.

Each donor gave one peripheral blood draw, roughly 0.11 L on average, collected into heparinised tubes. Naive, central memory, regulatory and stem cell-like memory CD4+ T cells were sorted on a BD FACSAria II using a panel including CD45RO, CCR7, CD25, CD127, CD95 and CD27. All sorted populations exceeded 95% purity. PBMCs were separated immediately by Lymphoprep density gradient centrifugation and were stained directly, without being cultured. To minimize batch effects, samples were stained and sorted in pairs, one healthy donor with one patient per experiment. The High Capacity cDNA Reverse Transcription Kit was used to reverse transcribe all of the isolated RNA, meaning that expressed TCRB transcripts were what got sequenced. Naive, central memory and regulatory T cell samples underwent deep immunoSEQ sequencing, averaging around 4 million total reads per sample. Sorted cells were lysed in RLT buffer, and RNA was extracted using DNase-treated RNeasy Micro or Mini kits according to cell number. To prevent cross-contamination, each cell subset was processed individually, whereas patient and healthy donor samples were processed jointly. The immunoSEQ multiplex PCR was used to amplify TCRB sequences from cDNA, yielding 87-bp fragments that span the CDR3 region. Sequencing of the amplicons was performed on the Illumina HiSeq platform. The source study handled its data this way. PCR bias was computationally corrected using synthetic template baselines, reads within Hamming distance 2 were collapsed, and singletons that could not be merged were discarded. By aligning reads against IMGT, V, D and J genes, CDR3 length, and insertions or deletions at six rearrangement sites were assigned. Clonotype counts were normalized to sorted cell number within each subset before computing true diversity and Gini coefficients with the tcR R package. Repertoire sharing was quantified using the overlap coefficient calculated on TCRB nucleotide sequences. Out-of-frame TCRB sequences from naive cells were analyzed to stand in for the pre-selection repertoire. Not all clones reach the TCRdb copy of this immuneACCESS table, which keeps in-frame sequences only. Checked studies attribute under half of the gap to unresolved V genes and leave the rest unexplained. That table supplies the V and J calls and clone size; D and trimming were determined from the DNA. In all, the sample holds hundreds of thousands of clones, and around a sixth of those were seen once. The biggest ten clones account for 0.02% to 0.03% of the sample.

Including cysteine and phenylalanine, the CDR3 has 14 amino acids. The DNA shown is the 42-base CDR3, in frame from base 1. The CDR1 and CDR2 encoded by the germline V gene (reference sequence) are SEHNR and FQNEAQ. Trimming at the junction amounts to 1 base on V and 5 bases on J, and the germline ends lie 11 bases apart. This clone has more than one count but fewer than ten. The antigen this receptor binds is unknown. Base-call qualities are not available, and no considerably larger clone is one nucleotide away. The chain employs TRBV7-9 and TRBJ1-1, with no confidently assigned D gene. This TCR was recovered from a woman under 30 in good health. The sequenced material came from naive CD4+ T cells from blood. Read against the paper, the sample's cell subset or site label means: true naive CD4+ T cells. The CDR3 has the sequence CASSLGVGGTEAFF. Read as DNA, the sequence is TGTGCCAGCAGCTTAGGTGTGGGAGGGACTGAAGCTTTCTTT.